The sample holds a few counts of the clone carrying this TCR beta chain. Its target is not known. TCRdb re-called the 5' RACE reads with MiXCR, one entry per CDR3 protein. The repertoire holds 300,000 to 350,000 distinct CDR3 sequences, with over 10% as singletons. The data derive from a study of T-cell memory formation after mild COVID-19. Study results and limitations: Contracting clones, day 15 to 85, had balanced CD4/CD8, and later expanders favored CD4+.

This sequence originates from a man between 18 and 29 years old who had mild COVID-19 (a few samples of this study predate the infection). Cell type and time point are not known. Sequencing was performed on PBMCs or a T cell subset sorted from them (not recorded which).

DNA for the CDR3: TGTGCCAGCAGCATTGGGACAGGCAGACGGGGAGATACGCAGTATTTT. Its protein product is CASSIGTGRRGDTQYF. This chain uses TRBV6-5 with TRBJ2-3, with 8 bases fitting TRBD1. Germline assignment: CDR1 MNHEY and CDR2 SVGAGI. CDR3 length: 16 residues. Losses at the gene ends were 6 bases for V and 5 bases for J; bases not matched to a gene: 13.